This TCR beta chain was recorded in a study of blood T cell repertoires in COVID-19. About the research overall: Samples of COVID-19 (acute and convalescent) were obtained from the United States, Italy and Spain. T cells, B-cell-depleted T cells, or PBMCs supplied cDNA or gDNA.

In the original processing: Amplifying reference gene primers gave estimates of nucleated cell counts. Profiling relied on immunoSEQ multiplex PCR, and the TCRdb table lists in-frame clones only, not all of them. From that table come the V and J calls and clone size; the DNA was used to work out D and trimming. The data contain roughly 28,000 clones, about nine tenths of them singletons. The CDR3 spans 17 residues. With 4 bases clipped from V and 0 bases from J, the junction kept 4 bases outside the gene matches. Germline values: CDR1 SEHNR, CDR2 FQNEAQ (reference sequence). This TCR was recovered from a woman aged 50 to 60 with active COVID-19. J is TRBJ2-1 and V is TRBV7-9; 12 bases are shared with TRBD2. Sequencing was performed on peripheral blood. DNA for the CDR3: TGTGCCAGCAGCTATGGGACTAGCGGGCGCTCCTACAATGAGCAGTTCTTC. Protein sequence: CASSYGTSGRSYNEQFF.